This is a list of T cell receptor beta chains from one sample in a study of response to subunit inactivated influenza vaccine. TCRdb used MiXCR to reprocess the RT-PCR reads, holding one entry per CDR3 protein. The profile shows a few hundred thousand distinct CDR3 sequences, just over 20% of them singletons. The input for sequencing was PBMCs from blood, taken less than 22 months after vaccination. Source of these receptors: a man aged 50-75 years who received an inactivated influenza vaccine. Each CDR3 is given with its conserved first and last residue. The D gene is left open where the match is weak. Clone sizes are given selectively: once, few, many, or a class where the clone is expanded.

clone size,D gene,J gene,V gene,CDR3 protein,CDR3 DNA
.,TRBD1,TRBJ2-1,TRBV24-1,CATSDRNRGDNEQFF,TGTGCCACCAGTGATCGAAACAGGGGAGACAATGAGCAGTTCTTC
.,.,TRBJ1-5,TRBV12-3/TRBV12-4,CASSTINQPQHF,TGTGCCAGCAGTACCATAAATCAGCCCCAGCATTTT
many,.,TRBJ1-3,TRBV10-3,CAISAKLDTIYF,TGTGCCATCAGTGCAAAACTGGACACCATATATTTT
.,.,TRBJ1-2,TRBV7-8,CASSLDSGVAYGYTF,TGTGCCAGCAGCTTAGACTCAGGGGTGGCCTATGGCTACACCTTC
.,TRBD1,TRBJ1-2,TRBV30,CAWAPQGYYGYTF,TGTGCCTGGGCCCCACAGGGGTACTATGGCTACACCTTC
.,.,TRBJ2-2,TRBV4-3,CASSQGTRSTGELFF,TGCGCCAGCAGCCAAGGAACTAGATCCACCGGGGAGCTGTTTTTT
.,.,TRBJ1-6,TRBV7-2,CASSRDVFSPLHF,TGTGCCAGCAGCCGGGACGTTTTTTCACCCCTCCACTTT
.,.,TRBJ1-6,TRBV2,CASSGIGRSPLHF,TGTGCCAGCAGCGGGATAGGGAGATCACCCCTCCACTTT
.,.,TRBJ2-5,TRBV7-2,CASSPLGEGPGKTQYF,TGTGCCAGCAGCCCCCTGGGCGAAGGGCCGGGCAAGACCCAGTACTTC
.,.,TRBJ2-2,TRBV30,CAWSPLNTGELFF,TGTGCCTGGAGTCCCCTGAACACCGGGGAGCTGTTTTTT
.,.,TRBJ2-2,TRBV20-1,CSARVRGELFF,TGCAGTGCTAGAGTTAGGGGGGAGCTGTTTTTT
few,TRBD1,TRBJ2-7,TRBV7-2,CASSPWDRLIYEQYF,TGTGCCAGCAGCCCCTGGGACAGGTTAATCTACGAGCAGTACTTC
.,.,TRBJ2-5,TRBV3-1,CASSSPPGRETQYF,TGTGCCAGCAGCTCGCCGCCAGGGCGAGAGACCCAGTACTTC
.,TRBD1,TRBJ2-7,TRBV6-1,CASRKRQGDSYEQYF,TGTGCCAGCAGGAAACGACAGGGTGACTCCTACGAGCAGTACTTC
few,.,TRBJ1-2,TRBV29-1,CSVTWDYGYTF,TGCAGCGTTACCTGGGACTATGGCTACACCTTC
few,TRBD1,TRBJ1-5,TRBV2,CASKTGVVGNQPQHF,TGTGCCAGCAAGACAGGGGTTGTGGGCAATCAGCCCCAGCATTTT
.,.,TRBJ1-5,TRBV3-1,CASSQQIHSNQPQHF,TGTGCCAGCAGTCAGCAAATTCATAGCAATCAGCCCCAGCATTTT
.,TRBD1,TRBJ1-1,TRBV6-5,CASSYSGQGRAFF,TGTGCCAGCAGTTACTCGGGACAGGGGCGAGCTTTCTTT
few,.,TRBJ1-3,TRBV12-3/TRBV12-4,CASSLTVRNTIYF,TGTGCCAGCAGTTTGACAGTGAGAAACACCATATATTTT
.,.,TRBJ2-3,TRBV28,CASSLLQGSTDTQYF,TGTGCCAGCAGTTTACTGCAGGGAAGCACAGATACGCAGTATTTT
.,.,TRBJ2-3,TRBV11-2,CASSLELTDTQYF,TGTGCCAGCAGCTTGGAACTGACAGATACGCAGTATTTT
.,TRBD1,TRBJ1-3,TRBV7-2,CASSSTTGSGNTIYF,TGTGCCAGCAGCTCTACGACAGGGAGCGGAAACACCATATATTTT
.,.,TRBJ2-2,TRBV29-1,CSVLKNTGELFF,TGCAGCGTTTTGAAGAACACCGGGGAGCTGTTTTTT
few,.,TRBJ2-7,TRBV12-3/TRBV12-4,CASSYDIWYEQYF,TGTGCCAGCAGTTATGACATTTGGTACGAGCAGTACTTC
few,.,TRBJ2-7,TRBV7-9,CASSPRDGISYEQYF,TGTGCCAGCAGCCCTCGGGACGGAATCTCCTACGAGCAGTACTTC
.,.,TRBJ1-5,TRBV28,CASSLWVRDQPQHF,TGTGCCAGCAGCCTATGGGTCCGGGATCAGCCCCAGCATTTT
.,.,TRBJ2-4,TRBV28,CASSPPEVQISIQYF,TGTGCCAGCAGCCCGCCGGAGGTCCAAATTTCCATTCAGTACTTC
few,.,TRBJ2-2,TRBV4-3,CASSQVTDIGELFF,TGCGCCAGCAGCCAAGTGACGGATATAGGGGAGCTGTTTTTT
.,.,TRBJ2-1,TRBV28,CASSSWPGSRVGNEQFF,TGTGCCAGCAGTTCGTGGCCGGGAAGCCGGGTAGGCAATGAGCAGTTCTTC
.,.,TRBJ2-3,TRBV4-3,CASSQDHRAGTDTQYF,TGCGCCAGCAGCCAAGATCACCGGGCAGGCACAGATACGCAGTATTTT
.,.,TRBJ2-3,TRBV28,CASSLSLYTQYF,TGTGCCAGCAGTTTATCCCTATATACGCAGTATTTT